These 11 T cell receptor beta chains were sequenced from one sample in a study of a mutant IDH1 vaccine in newly diagnosed glioma. Time point here: baseline, week 1 (first vaccination visit). Treatment defined: pre-vaccination baseline after standard-of-care therapy. The method was immunoSEQ multiplex PCR; TCRdb's version includes in-frame clones alone and lacks a portion of them. The table lists around 92,000 clones, roughly 90% of them singletons, with less than 0.65% in the top ten. Sequences were derived from PBMCs, sampled from a glioma patient treated with radiotherapy, temozolomide or both. The receptors come from a woman between 50 and 59 years old with glioma.

The chain carries TRBV7-2 and TRBJ2-1, with TRBD2 matching over 14 bases. Germline V gives CDR1 SGHTA, CDR2 FQGNSA. J lost 5 bases, V lost 2 bases, and 5 bases had no gene match. The CDR3 length is 17 residues. The CDR3 protein is CASSLPGTSGRDNEQFF. The CDR3, as DNA: TGTGCCAGCAGCTTACCGGGGACTAGCGGGAGAGACAATGAGCAGTTCTTC.

The chain carries TRBV19 and TRBJ2-7; 9 nucleotides align to TRBD1. J lost 1 base, V lost 5 bases, and 6 bases had no gene match. This CDR3 has 15 amino acids. Germline V CDR1 and CDR2: LNHDA, SQIVND (reference sequence). CDR3 protein: CASSPGTGRSYEQYF. The CDR3 DNA follows: TGTGCCAGTAGTCCTGGGACAGGGAGGTCCTACGAGCAGTACTTC.

This sequence joins TRBV5-6 and TRBJ1-1; D remains ambiguous. CDR1 is SGHDT and CDR2 is YYEEEE in the germline V gene. The CDR3 is 12 amino acids. The V and J ends lost 4 bases and 5 bases respectively, with 9 bases between them. Here the CDR3 DNA reads TGTGCCAGCAGCCGGGAAATTACTGAAGCTTTCTTT. Translation: CASSREITEAFF.

This chain uses TRBV10-1 with TRBJ2-1; D may be TRBD2 (5 bases). The CDR3 extends over 15 amino acids. Trimming left V 4 bases short and J 0 bases short, with 10 bases between. Germline CDR1 and CDR2: WNHNN and SYGVQD (reference sequence). The chain's CDR3 is CASSVTGSSYNEQFF. The CDR3 DNA reads as TGCGCCAGCAGTGTAACGGGGAGCTCCTACAATGAGCAGTTCTTC.

The V call is TRBV5-5, the J call TRBJ2-1, with 10 bases identical to TRBD2. J lost 4 bases, V lost 3 bases, and 7 bases had no gene match. Germline CDR1 is SGHKS and CDR2 is YYEKEE (reference sequence). This CDR3 is built from 16 residues. CDR3 region: CASSWASSGSYNEQFF. CDR3 in DNA: TGTGCCAGCAGCTGGGCTTCTAGCGGGAGTTACAATGAGCAGTTCTTC.

This clone was recorded only once. The chain links TRBV6-5 to TRBJ1-5; a possible D gene is TRBD1 (5 bases). This CDR3 region has 12 residues. With 4 bases removed from V and 6 bases from J, the gap between germline ends came to 7 bases. The V gene's germline CDR1 is MNHEY and CDR2 SVGAGI. The CDR3 DNA sequence: TGTGCCAGCAGTTCCGGGGGTCAGCCCCAGCATTTT. This encodes CASSSGGQPQHF.

This chain connects TRBV7-9 to TRBJ1-1; 8 bases match TRBD1. The germline CDR1 and CDR2 sequences are SEHNR and FQNEAQ (reference sequence). The V and J ends lost 5 bases and 5 bases, in that order; junction bases with no gene match: 10. The CDR3 extends over 15 amino acids. The CDR3 loop is CASSRAGRGRTEAFF. The CDR3 DNA follows: TGTGCCAGCAGCAGGGCCGGCAGGGGGCGAACTGAAGCTTTCTTT.

The chain is built from TRBV2 and TRBJ2-7; 11 bases match TRBD2. The CDR3 is 14 amino acids. With V trimmed by 8 bases and J by 6 bases, 9 bases remained unmatched. Germline V lookup: CDR1 SNHLY, CDR2 FYNNEI. CDR3 nucleotide sequence: TGTGCCAGCCCCGGACTTGGGACTAGCGGCGAGCAGTACTTC. Translating gives CASPGLGTSGEQYF.

V gene TRBV10-1 combines with J gene TRBJ2-1, with TRBD2 matching over 12 bases. CDR3 length: 16 residues. Germline loops: CDR1 WNHNN, CDR2 SYGVQD (reference sequence). The V gene end was trimmed by 2 bases and the J gene end by 10 bases; junction bases not matched to a gene: 9. The CDR3 bases are TGCGCCAGCAGTGAGGGCCTAGCGGGAGGGCTTGGAGAGCAGTTCTTC. Translated, it gives CASSEGLAGGLGEQFF.

Remarks on this clone: Other DNA sequences in the same sample also yield this CDR3. This chain links TRBV5-1 with TRBJ2-7, with a tentative D call TRBD1 (6 bases). Trimming stripped 2 bases from V and 4 bases from J, with 7 bases between. In germline, CDR1 is SGHRS, CDR2 YFSETQ. This CDR3 is built from 12 residues. As DNA, the CDR3 is TGCGCCAGCAGCTTCCAGGGGTACGAGCAGTACTTC. It is translated as CASSFQGYEQYF.

The chain recombines TRBV30 with TRBJ2-2; D gene uncertain. CDR1 is GTSNPN and CDR2 is SVGIG in the germline V gene (reference sequence). The germline V and J ends were trimmed by 3 bases and 0 bases, with 8 bases remaining between them. The CDR3 totals 14 residues. CDR3 protein: CAWRPGPNTGELFF. For the CDR3, the DNA is TGTGCCTGGAGACCCGGGCCGAACACCGGGGAGCTGTTTTTT.